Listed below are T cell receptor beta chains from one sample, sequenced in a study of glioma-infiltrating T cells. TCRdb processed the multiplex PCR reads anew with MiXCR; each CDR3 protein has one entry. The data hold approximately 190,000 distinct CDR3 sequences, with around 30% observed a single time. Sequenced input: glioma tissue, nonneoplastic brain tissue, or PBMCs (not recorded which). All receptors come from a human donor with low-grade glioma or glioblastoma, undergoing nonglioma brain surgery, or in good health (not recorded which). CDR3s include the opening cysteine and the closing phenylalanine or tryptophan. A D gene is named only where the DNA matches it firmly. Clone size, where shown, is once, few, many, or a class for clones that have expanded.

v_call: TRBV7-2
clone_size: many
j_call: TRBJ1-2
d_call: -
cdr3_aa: CASSPRDFGGYTF
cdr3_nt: TGTGCCAGCAGCCCGAGGGATTTCGGTGGCTACACCTTC

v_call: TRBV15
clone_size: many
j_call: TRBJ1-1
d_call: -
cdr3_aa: CATSRDRAQRDTEAFF
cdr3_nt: TGTGCCACCAGCAGAGATCGGGCGCAGAGGGACACTGAAGCTTTCTTT

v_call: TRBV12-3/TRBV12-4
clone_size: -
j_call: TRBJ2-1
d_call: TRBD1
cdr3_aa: CASSLGGTGYFF
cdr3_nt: TGTGCCAGCAGCTTAGGTGGGACAGGGTATTTCTTC

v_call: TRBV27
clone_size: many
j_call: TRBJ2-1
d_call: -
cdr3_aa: CASSPQGRSAFF
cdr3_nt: TGTGCCAGCAGTCCCCAAGGAAGATCGGCGTTCTTC

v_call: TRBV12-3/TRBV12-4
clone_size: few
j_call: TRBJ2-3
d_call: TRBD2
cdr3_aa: CASNLHSGTPSTDTQYF
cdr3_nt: TGTGCCAGCAATCTACACAGCGGGACTCCTAGCACAGATACGCAGTATTTT

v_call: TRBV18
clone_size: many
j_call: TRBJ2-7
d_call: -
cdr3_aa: CASSQTQGYEQYF
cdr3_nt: TGTGCCAGCTCACAGACACAGGGCTACGAGCAGTACTTC

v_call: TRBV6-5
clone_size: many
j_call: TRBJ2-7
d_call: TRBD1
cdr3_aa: CASSYSTRGLDEQYF
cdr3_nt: TGTGCCAGCAGTTACTCGACCAGGGGGCTCGACGAGCAGTACTTC

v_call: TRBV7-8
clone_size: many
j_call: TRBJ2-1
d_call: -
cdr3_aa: CASSSTGLSYNEQFF
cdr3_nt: TGTGCCAGCAGCTCCACGGGATTATCCTACAATGAGCAGTTCTTC

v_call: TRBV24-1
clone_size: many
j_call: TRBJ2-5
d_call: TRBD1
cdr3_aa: CATSLGQAPAETQYF
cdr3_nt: TGTGCCACCAGTCTCGGACAGGCCCCCGCGGAGACCCAGTACTTC

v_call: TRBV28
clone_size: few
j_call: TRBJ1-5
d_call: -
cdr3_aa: CASSLVGRGVGSQPQHF
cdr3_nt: TGTGCCAGCAGTTTAGTTGGAAGGGGGGTAGGTAGTCAGCCCCAGCATTTT

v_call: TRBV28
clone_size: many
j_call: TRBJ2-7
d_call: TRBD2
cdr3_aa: CASSSGLAGGREQYF
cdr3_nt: TGTGCCAGCAGTTCTGGACTAGCGGGAGGGAGAGAGCAGTACTTC

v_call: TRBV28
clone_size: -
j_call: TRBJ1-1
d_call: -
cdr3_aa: CASSSGQGSTEAFF
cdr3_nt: TGTGCCAGCAGTTCCGGACAAGGGAGCACTGAAGCTTTCTTT

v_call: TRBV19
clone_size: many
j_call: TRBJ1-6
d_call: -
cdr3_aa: CASSPLQGSGNSPLHF
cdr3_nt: TGTGCCAGTAGTCCTCTACAGGGTTCTGGAAATTCACCCCTCCACTTT

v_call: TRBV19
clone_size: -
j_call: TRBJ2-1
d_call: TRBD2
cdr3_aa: CASSSNPQLAGGTNEQFF
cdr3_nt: TGTGCCAGTAGTTCGAACCCCCAGCTAGCGGGAGGAACCAATGAGCAGTTCTTC

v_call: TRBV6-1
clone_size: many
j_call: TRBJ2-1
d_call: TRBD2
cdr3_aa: CASRQNSGRAGDEQFF
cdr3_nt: TGTGCCAGCAGGCAAAATAGCGGGAGGGCCGGCGATGAGCAGTTCTTC

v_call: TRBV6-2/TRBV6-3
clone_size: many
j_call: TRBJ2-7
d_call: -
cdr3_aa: CASSPFPRLPIYEQYF
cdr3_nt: TGTGCCAGCAGTCCCTTCCCCCGACTTCCCATCTACGAGCAGTACTTC

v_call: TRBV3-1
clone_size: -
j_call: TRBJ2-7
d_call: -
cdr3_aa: CASSPGPEASYEQYF
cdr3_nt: TGTGCCAGCAGCCCAGGTCCGGAGGCCTCCTACGAGCAGTACTTC

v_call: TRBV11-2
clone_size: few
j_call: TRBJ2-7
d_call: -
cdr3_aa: CASSGTRGYEQYF
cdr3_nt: TGTGCCAGCAGCGGGACCCGCGGCTACGAGCAGTACTTC

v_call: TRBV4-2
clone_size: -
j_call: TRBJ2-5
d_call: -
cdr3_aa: CASSQDYRVSGDLQETQHF
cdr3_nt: TGTGCCAGCAGCCAAGATTATAGGGTTAGTGGGGATCTTCAAGAGACCCAGCACTTC

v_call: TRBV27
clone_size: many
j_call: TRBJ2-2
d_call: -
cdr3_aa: CASSRGGYTGELFF
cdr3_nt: TGTGCCAGCTCTAGGGGGGGTTACACCGGGGAGCTGTTTTTT

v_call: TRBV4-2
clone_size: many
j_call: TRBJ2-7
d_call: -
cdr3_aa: CASSQEIVDYEQYF
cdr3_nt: TGTGCCAGCAGCCAAGAAATTGTGGACTACGAGCAGTACTTC

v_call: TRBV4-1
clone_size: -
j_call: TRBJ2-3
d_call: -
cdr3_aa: CASSQQWWGPDTQYF
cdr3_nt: TGCGCCAGCAGCCAACAGTGGTGGGGGCCAGATACGCAGTATTTT

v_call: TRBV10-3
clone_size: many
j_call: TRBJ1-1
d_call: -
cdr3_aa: CAIKGASEAFF
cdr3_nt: TGTGCCATAAAGGGCGCATCTGAAGCTTTCTTT

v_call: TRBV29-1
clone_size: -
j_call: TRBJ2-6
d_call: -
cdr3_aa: CSVAAGSGANVLTF
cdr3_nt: TGCAGCGTTGCAGCGGGCTCTGGGGCCAACGTCCTGACTTTC

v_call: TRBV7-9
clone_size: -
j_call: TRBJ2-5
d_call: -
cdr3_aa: CASSSRTGSDQETQYF
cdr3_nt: TGTGCCAGCAGCTCACGAACTGGCTCCGACCAAGAGACCCAGTACTTC

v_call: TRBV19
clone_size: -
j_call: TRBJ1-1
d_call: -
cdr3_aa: CASSWLNTEAFF
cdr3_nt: TGTGCCAGTAGTTGGTTGAACACTGAAGCTTTCTTT

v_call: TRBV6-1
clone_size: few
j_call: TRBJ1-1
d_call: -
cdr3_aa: CASWGGAGPEAFF
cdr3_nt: TGTGCCAGCTGGGGGGGCGCCGGGCCTGAAGCTTTCTTT

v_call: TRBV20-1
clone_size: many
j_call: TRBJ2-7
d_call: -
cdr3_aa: CSARWGSHNEQYF
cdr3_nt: TGCAGTGCTAGATGGGGGAGTCACAACGAGCAGTACTTC

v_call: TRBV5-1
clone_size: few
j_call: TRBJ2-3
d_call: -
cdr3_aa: CASRGDFTTDTQYF
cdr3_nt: TGCGCCAGCAGGGGGGACTTCACCACAGATACGCAGTATTTT

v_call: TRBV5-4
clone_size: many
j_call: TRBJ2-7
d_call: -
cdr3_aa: CASSAYGEQYF
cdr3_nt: TGTGCCAGCAGCGCTTACGGCGAGCAGTACTTC

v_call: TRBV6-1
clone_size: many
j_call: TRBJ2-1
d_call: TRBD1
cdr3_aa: CASKITGVAYNEQFF
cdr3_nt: TGTGCCAGCAAAATTACAGGGGTCGCCTACAATGAGCAGTTCTTC

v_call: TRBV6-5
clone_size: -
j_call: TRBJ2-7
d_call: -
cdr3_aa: CASSYDVGLCEQYF
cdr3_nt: TGTGCCAGCAGTTATGACGTGGGACTCTGCGAGCAGTACTTC

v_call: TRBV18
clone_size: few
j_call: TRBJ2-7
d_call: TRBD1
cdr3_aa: CASSPENRGREQYF
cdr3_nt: TGTGCCAGCTCACCGGAGAACAGGGGGCGGGAGCAGTACTTC

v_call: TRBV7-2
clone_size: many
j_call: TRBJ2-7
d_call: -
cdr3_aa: CASSLGRGTYEQYF
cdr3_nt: TGTGCCAGCAGCTTAGGGAGAGGTACCTACGAGCAGTACTTC

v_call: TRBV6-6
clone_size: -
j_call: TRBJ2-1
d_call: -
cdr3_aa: CASSTTKGGILYNEQFF
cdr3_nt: TGTGCCAGCAGTACGACTAAGGGGGGGATTTTATACAATGAGCAGTTCTTC

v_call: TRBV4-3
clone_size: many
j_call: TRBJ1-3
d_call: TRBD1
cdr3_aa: CASSLTGDTGNTIYF
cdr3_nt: TGCGCCAGCAGCCTGACAGGGGATACTGGAAACACCATATATTTT

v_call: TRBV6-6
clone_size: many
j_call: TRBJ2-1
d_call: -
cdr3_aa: CASSYKTIGYTYNEQFF
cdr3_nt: TGTGCCAGCAGTTACAAGACGATCGGCTATACCTACAATGAGCAGTTCTTC

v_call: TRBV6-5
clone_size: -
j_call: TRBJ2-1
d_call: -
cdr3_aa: CASSTYTQVRSF
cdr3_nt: TGTGCCAGCAGTACATATACACAGGTTCGGTCCTTC

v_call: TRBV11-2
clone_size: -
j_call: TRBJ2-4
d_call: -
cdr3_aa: CANSLEGAGGLQYF
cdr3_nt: TGTGCCAACAGCTTAGAAGGCGCAGGGGGGCTTCAGTACTTC